This TCR beta chain was captured in a study of blood T cell repertoires in COVID-19. Study as a whole: Sources were T cells, B-cell-depleted T cells, or PBMCs; the material itself was cDNA or gDNA.

Original processing methods: Estimated nucleated cell counts came from reference gene primer amplification. Method: immunoSEQ multiplex PCR; TCRdb's copy keeps in-frame clones and lacks some. V, J and clone size are taken as reported in that table, and D and trimming were inferred from the DNA itself. The data hold fewer than 100,000 clones, with around 83% observed a single time. This CDR3 is built from 14 residues. The trim removed 5 bases at V and 3 bases at J, leaving 7 bases unmatched. CDR1 is SEHNR and CDR2 is FQNEAQ in the germline V gene (reference sequence). The sequencing input was peripheral blood. The clonotype originates from a woman aged 45-59 years with acute or convalescent COVID-19. The chain carries TRBV7-9 and TRBJ2-7; 7 bases agree with TRBD1. This CDR3 reads CASSSTGQRYEQYF. The CDR3 DNA reads TGTGCCAGCAGCAGTACGGGACAGCGCTACGAGCAGTACTTC.